This T cell receptor (beta chain) derives from a study of technical replicates of blood from a few donors. Data came from immunoSEQ multiplex PCR; TCRdb stores just in-frame clones and leaves some out. The sample has around 69,000 clones; nearly 98% are singletons. Deletions cut 4 bases from V and 2 bases from J, with 18 bases between. Germline V CDR1 and CDR2: MNHEY, SVGAGI. CDR3 size: 16 residues. The V call is TRBV6-5, the J call TRBJ2-7; weak D call: TRBD2 (5 bases). The clonotype originates from a human donor in good health. The sample was T cells isolated from PBMCs. The CDR3 DNA follows: TGTGCCAGCAGTTTCGGCTTGAAGGGCGGGCCCTACGAGCAGTACTTC. Translating gives CASSFGLKGGPYEQYF.